Presented here are 4 T cell receptor beta chains from one specimen sequenced in a study of beta chain features in type 1 diabetes. Findings and caveats of the study: All four CD4+ subsets from Type 1 diabetes patients carried moderately but significantly shorter TCRB CDR3s.

The antigens of these receptors remain unknown. Expressed TCRB transcripts were sequenced after all isolated RNA was converted to cDNA. Measured with immunoSEQ multiplex PCR; TCRdb has only the in-frame clones, and not every one. The table shows approximately 730,000 clones, with around 15% occurring only once. Sequencing was carried out using naive CD4+ T cells from blood. The source of these receptors is a man younger than 35 with type 1 diabetes.

The chain is built from TRBV5-1 and TRBJ2-5; TRBD2 aligns across 7 bases. The ends lost 6 bases at V and 5 bases at J; junction bases unmatched: 19. This CDR3 has 17 residues. Germline assignment: CDR1 SGHRS and CDR2 YFSETQ. The CDR3 loop is CASTISPLGGVRETQYF. The CDR3 DNA reads TGCGCCAGCACCATTTCCCCCCTTGGGGGGGTGAGGGAGACCCAGTACTTC.

A few counts support this clone. The chain links TRBV10-3 to TRBJ2-1; D is tentatively TRBD1 or TRBD2 (5 bases each). The CDR3 has 12 residues. Germline-derived CDR1 and CDR2 are ENHRY and SYGVKD. Trimming removed 7 bases from V and 7 bases from J, with 11 bases in between. The chain's CDR3 is CAITGPTNEQFF. The CDR3 nucleotides read TGTGCCATCACGGGACCGACAAATGAGCAGTTCTTC.

The chain links TRBV19 to TRBJ1-6; D call uncertain. Trimming left V 7 bases short and J 7 bases short, with 17 bases between. CDR3 size: 15 residues. Germline V gene lookup returns CDR1 LNHDA and CDR2 SQIVND (reference sequence). The CDR3 DNA reads TGTGCCAGTACCCTCGGGGTTGTACTGAATTCACCCCTCCACTTT. Translation gives CASTLGVVLNSPLHF.

The chain is built from TRBV7-9 and TRBJ1-6, with D unresolved. Germline V lookup: CDR1 SEHNR, CDR2 FQNEAQ (reference sequence). The CDR3 has 14 amino acids. Trimming pared 7 bases from V and 2 bases from J, leaving 9 bases between. CDR3: CASNQGPYNSPLHF. The CDR3 nucleotides read TGTGCCAGCAACCAAGGGCCCTATAATTCACCCCTCCACTTT.